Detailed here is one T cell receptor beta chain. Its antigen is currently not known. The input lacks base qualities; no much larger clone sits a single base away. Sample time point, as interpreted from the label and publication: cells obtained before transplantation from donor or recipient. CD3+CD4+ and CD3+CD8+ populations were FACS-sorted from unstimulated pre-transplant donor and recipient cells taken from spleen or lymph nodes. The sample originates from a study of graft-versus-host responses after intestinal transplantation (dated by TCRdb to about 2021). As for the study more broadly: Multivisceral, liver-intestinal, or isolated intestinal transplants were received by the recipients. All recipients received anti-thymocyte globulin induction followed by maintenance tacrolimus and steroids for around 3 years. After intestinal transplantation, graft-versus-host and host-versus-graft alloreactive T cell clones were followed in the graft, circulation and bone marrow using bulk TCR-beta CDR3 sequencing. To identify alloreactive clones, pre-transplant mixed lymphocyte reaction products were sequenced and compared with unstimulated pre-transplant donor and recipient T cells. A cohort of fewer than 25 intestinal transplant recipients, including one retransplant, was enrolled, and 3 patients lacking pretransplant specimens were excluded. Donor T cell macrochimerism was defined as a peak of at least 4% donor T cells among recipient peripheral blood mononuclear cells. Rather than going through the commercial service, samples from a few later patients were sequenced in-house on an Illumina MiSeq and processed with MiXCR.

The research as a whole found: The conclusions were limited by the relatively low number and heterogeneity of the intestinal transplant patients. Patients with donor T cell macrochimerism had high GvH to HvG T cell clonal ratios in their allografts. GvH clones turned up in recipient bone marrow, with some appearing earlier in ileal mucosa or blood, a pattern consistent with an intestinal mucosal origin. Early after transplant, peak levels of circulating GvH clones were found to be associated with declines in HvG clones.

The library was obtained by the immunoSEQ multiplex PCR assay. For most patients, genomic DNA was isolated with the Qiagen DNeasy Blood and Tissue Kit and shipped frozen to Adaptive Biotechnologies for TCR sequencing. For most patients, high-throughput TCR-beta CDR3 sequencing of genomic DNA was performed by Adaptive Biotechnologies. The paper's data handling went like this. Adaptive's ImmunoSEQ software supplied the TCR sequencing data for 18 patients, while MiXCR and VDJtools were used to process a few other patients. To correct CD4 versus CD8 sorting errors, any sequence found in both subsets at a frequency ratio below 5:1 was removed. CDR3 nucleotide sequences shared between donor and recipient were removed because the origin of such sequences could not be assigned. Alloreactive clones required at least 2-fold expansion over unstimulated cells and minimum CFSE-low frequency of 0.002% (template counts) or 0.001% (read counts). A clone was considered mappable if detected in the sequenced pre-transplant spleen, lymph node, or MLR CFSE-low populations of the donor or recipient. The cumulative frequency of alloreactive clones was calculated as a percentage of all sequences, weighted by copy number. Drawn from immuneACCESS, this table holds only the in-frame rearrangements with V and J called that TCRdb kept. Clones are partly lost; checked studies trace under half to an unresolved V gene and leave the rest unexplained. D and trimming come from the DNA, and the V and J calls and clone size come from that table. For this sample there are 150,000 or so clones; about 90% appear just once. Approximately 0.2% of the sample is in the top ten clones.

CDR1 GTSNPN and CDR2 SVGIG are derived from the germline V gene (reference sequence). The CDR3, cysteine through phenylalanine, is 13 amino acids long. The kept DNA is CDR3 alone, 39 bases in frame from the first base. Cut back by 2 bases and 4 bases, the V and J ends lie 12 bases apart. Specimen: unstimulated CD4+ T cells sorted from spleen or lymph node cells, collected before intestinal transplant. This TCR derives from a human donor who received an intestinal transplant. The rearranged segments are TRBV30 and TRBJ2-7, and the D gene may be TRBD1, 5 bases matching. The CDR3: CAWSPRRGYEQYF. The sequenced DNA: TGTGCCTGGAGTCCCCGTAGGGGTTACGAGCAGTACTTC.